This T cell receptor (beta chain) was sequenced for a study of monozygotic twins with inflammatory bowel disease. No DNA is given; TCRdb re-called the 5' RACE reads and lists each CDR3 protein once. Its table lists under 45,000 distinct CDR3 sequences. Germline V gene data show CDR1 as SEHNR and CDR2 as FQNEAQ (reference sequence). This CDR3 contains 11 residues. This clonotype was obtained from a human donor with ulcerative colitis or Crohn's disease, or a healthy co-twin of an affected twin (not recorded which). V usage is TRBV7-9 and J usage is TRBJ1-1. Sequenced material: blood. CDR3 in amino acids: CASSTNTEAFF. The whole variable domain, remainder taken from reference TRBV7-9 and TRBJ1-1, is DTGVSQNPRHKITKRGQNVTFRCDPISEHNRLYWYRQTLGQGPEFLTYFQNEAQLEKSRLLSDRFSAERPKGSFSTLEIQRTEQGDSAMYLCASSTNTEAFFGQGTRLTVV.